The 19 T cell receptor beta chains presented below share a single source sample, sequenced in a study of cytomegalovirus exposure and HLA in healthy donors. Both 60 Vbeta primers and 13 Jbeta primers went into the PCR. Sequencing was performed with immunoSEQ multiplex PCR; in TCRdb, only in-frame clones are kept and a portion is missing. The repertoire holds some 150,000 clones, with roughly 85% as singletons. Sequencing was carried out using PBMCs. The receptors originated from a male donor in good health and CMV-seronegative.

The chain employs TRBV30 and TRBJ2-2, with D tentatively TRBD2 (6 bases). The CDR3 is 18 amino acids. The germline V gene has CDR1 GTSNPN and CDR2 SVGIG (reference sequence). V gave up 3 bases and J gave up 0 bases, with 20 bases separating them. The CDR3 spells CAWRAGASATANTGELFF. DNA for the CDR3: TGTGCCTGGAGGGCTGGGGCTAGCGCTACCGCGAACACCGGGGAGCTGTTTTTT.

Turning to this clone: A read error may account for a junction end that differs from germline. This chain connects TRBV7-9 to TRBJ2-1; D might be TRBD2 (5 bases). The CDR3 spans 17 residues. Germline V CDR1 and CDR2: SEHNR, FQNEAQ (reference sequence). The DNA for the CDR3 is TGTTCCAGCAGCTTAGCGTGGGCAGGCGACTCCTACAATGAGCAGTTCTTC. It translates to CSSSLAWAGDSYNEQFF. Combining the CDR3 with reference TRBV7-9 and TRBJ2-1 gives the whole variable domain DTGVSQNPRHKITKRGQNVTFRCDPISEHNRLYWYRQTLGQGPEFLTYFQNEAQLEKSRLLSDRFSAERPKGSFSTLEIQRTEQGDSAMYLCSSSLAWAGDSYNEQFFGPGTRLTVL.

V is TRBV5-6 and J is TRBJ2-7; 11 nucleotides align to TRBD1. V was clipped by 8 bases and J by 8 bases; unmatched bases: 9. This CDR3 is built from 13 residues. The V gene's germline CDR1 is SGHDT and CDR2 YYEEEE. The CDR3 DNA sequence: TGTGCCAGTGCGTCCGGGACAGGGGGTCAGCAGTACTTC. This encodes CASASGTGGQQYF.

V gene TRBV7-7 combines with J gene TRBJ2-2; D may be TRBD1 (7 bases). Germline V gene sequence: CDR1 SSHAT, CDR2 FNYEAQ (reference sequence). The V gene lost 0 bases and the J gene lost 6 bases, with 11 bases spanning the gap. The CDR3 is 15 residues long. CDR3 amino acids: CASSLASGGPGELFF. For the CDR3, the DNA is TGTGCCAGCAGCTTAGCATCAGGGGGGCCCGGGGAGCTGTTTTTT.

The CDR3 loop is CASGLGSGTGSDEQYF. Here the CDR3 DNA reads TGTGCTAGTGGTTTGGGTTCGGGGACAGGGTCAGATGAGCAGTACTTC. The rearrangement links TRBV12-5 to TRBJ2-7; TRBD1 matches at 9 bases. The CDR3 is 16 residues long. CDR1 and CDR2 (germline): LGHNT, FRNRAP. V was pared by 1 base and J by 7 bases, with 11 bases of the junction left unmatched.

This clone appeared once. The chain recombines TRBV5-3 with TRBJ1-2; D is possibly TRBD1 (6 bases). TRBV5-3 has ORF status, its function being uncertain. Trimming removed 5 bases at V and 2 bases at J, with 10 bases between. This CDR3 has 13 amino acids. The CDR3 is CARSGTPNYGYTF. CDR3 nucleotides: TGTGCCAGAAGTGGGACACCGAACTATGGCTACACCTTC.

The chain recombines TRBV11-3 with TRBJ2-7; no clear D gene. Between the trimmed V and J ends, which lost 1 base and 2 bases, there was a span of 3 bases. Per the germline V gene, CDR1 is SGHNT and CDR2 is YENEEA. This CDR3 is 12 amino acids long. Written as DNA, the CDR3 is TGTGCCAGCAGCTTAGCAACCTACGAGCAGTACTTC. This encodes CASSLATYEQYF.

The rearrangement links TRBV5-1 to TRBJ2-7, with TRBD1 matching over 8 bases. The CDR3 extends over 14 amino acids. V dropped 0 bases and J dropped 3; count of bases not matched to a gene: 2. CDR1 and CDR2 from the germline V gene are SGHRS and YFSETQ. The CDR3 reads CASSLDRGYYEQYF. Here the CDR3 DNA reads TGCGCCAGCAGCTTGGACAGGGGGTACTACGAGCAGTACTTC.

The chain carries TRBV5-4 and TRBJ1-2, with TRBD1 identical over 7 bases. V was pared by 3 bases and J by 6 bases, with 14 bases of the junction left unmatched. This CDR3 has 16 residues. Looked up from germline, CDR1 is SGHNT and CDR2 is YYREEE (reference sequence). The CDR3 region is CASSSYALQGINGYTF. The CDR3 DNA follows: TGTGCCAGCAGCTCCTACGCCTTACAGGGGATAAATGGCTACACCTTC.

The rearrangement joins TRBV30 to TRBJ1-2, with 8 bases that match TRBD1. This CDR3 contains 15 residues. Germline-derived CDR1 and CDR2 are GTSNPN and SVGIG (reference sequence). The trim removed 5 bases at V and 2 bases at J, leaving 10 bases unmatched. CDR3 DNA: TGTGCCTGGGCTAGACAGGGGACCCCGAACTATGGCTACACCTTC. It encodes CAWARQGTPNYGYTF. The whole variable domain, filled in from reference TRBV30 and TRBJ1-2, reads SQTIHQWPATLVQPVGSPLSLECTVEGTSNPNLYWYRQAAGRGLQLLFYSVGIGQISSEVPQNLSASRPQDRQFILSSKKLLLSDSGFYLCAWARQGTPNYGYTFGSGTRLTVV.

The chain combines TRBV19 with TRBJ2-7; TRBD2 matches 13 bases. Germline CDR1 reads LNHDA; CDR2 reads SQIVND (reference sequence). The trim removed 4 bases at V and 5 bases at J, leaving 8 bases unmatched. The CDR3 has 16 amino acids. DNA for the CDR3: TGTGCCAGTAGTACGCACACTAGCGGGAGGGGCAACGAGCAGTACTTC. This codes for CASSTHTSGRGNEQYF.

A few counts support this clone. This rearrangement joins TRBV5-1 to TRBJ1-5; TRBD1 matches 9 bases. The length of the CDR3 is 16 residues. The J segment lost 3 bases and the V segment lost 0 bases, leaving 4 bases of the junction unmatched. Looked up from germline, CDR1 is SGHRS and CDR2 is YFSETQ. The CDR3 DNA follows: TGCGCCAGCAGCTTGGGGGGGACAGGGACCAATCAGCCCCAGCATTTT. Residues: CASSLGGTGTNQPQHF.

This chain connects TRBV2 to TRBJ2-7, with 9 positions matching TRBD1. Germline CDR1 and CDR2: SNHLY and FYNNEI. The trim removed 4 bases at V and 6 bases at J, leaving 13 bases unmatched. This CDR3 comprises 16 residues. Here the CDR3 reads CASSASTYRDRVEQYF. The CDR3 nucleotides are TGTGCCAGCAGTGCTTCAACCTACCGGGACAGGGTCGAGCAGTACTTC.

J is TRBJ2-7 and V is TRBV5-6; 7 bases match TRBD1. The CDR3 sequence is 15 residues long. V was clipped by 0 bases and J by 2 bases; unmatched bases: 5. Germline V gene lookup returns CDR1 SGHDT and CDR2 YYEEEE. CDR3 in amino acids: CASSLVQGSTYEQYF. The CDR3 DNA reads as TGTGCCAGCAGCTTGGTACAGGGGTCGACCTACGAGCAGTACTTC.

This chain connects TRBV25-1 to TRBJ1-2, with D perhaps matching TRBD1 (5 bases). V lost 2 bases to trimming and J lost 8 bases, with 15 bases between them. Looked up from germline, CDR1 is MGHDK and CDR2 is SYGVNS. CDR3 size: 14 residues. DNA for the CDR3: TGTGCCAGCAGTGAACGGGGCGGGGCGGGGGGCTACACCTTC. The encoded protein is CASSERGGAGGYTF.

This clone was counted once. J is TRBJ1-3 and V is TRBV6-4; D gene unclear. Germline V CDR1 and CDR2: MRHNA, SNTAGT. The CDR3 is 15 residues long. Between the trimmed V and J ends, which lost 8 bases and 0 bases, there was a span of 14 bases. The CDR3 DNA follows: TGTGCCAGCGCGTCGGGTGCCCACTCTGGAAACACCATATATTTT. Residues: CASASGAHSGNTIYF.

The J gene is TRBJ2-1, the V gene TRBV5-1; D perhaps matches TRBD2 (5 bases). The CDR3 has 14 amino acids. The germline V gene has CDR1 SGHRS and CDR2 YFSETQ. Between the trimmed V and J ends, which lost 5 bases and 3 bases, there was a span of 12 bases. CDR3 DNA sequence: TGCGCCAGCAGTGGGCTAGACTACTACAATGAGCAGTTCTTC. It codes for CASSGLDYYNEQFF.

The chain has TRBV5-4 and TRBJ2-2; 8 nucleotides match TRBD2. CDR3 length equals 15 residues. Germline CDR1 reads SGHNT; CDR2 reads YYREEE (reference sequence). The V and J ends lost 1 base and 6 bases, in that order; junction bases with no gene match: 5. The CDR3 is CASSLTAGVSGELFF. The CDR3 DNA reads TGTGCCAGCAGCTTGACAGCGGGAGTATCCGGGGAGCTGTTTTTT.

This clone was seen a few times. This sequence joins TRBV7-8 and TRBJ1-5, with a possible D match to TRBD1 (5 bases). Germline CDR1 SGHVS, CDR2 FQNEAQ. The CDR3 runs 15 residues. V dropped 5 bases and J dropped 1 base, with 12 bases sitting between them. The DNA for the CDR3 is TGTGCCAGCAGCCTAGACAGTTTGAGCAATCAGCCCCAGCATTTT. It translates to CASSLDSLSNQPQHF.